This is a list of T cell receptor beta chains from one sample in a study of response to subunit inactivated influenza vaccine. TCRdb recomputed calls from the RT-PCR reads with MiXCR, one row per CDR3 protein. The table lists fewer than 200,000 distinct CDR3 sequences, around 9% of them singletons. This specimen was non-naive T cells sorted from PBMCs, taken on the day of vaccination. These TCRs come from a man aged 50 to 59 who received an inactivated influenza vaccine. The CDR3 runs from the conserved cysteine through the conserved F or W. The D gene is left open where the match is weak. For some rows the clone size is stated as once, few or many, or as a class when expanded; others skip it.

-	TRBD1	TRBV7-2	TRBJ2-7	CASSLDRGGYEQYF	TGTGCCAGCAGCTTGGACAGGGGAGGGTACGAGCAGTACTTC
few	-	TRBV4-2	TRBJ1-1	CASSQDSRSTRGGRVAFF	TGTGCCAGCAGCCAAGACTCAAGATCTACCCGGGGGGGACGGGTAGCTTTCTTT
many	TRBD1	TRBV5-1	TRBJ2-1	CASSLGQGMNNEQFF	TGCGCCAGCAGCTTGGGACAGGGGATGAACAATGAGCAGTTCTTC
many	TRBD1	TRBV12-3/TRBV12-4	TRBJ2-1	CASRKGQEFSYNEQFF	TGTGCCAGCAGAAAGGGACAGGAGTTCTCCTACAATGAGCAGTTCTTC
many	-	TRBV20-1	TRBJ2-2	CSARDYRAANTGELFF	TGCAGTGCTAGAGATTATCGCGCAGCGAACACCGGGGAGCTGTTTTTT
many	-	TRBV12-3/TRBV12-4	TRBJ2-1	CASSAAGSEQFF	TGTGCCAGCAGCGCTGCGGGATCTGAGCAGTTCTTC
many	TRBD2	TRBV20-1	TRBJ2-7	CSATGTRTYEQYF	TGCAGTGCCACCGGGACTAGGACCTACGAGCAGTACTTC
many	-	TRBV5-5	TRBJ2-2	CASSWGSSGGELFF	TGTGCCAGCAGCTGGGGGTCGAGTGGCGGGGAGCTGTTTTTT
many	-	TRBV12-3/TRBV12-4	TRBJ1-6	CASSSRDTAPLHF	TGTGCCAGCAGTTCCAGGGATACGGCACCCCTCCACTTT
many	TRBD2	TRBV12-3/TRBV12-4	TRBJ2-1	CASSLTSGSNEQFF	TGTGCCAGCAGTTTGACTAGCGGGAGCAATGAGCAGTTCTTC
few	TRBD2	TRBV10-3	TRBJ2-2	CAIRGLAGVGGELFF	TGTGCCATCAGAGGACTAGCGGGAGTTGGCGGGGAGCTGTTTTTT
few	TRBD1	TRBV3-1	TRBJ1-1	CASSLQTGVTEAFF	TGTGCCAGCAGCCTTCAGACAGGGGTCACTGAAGCTTTCTTT
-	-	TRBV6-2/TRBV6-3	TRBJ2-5	CASSYGWREETQYF	TGTGCCAGCAGTTATGGTTGGAGGGAAGAGACCCAGTACTTC
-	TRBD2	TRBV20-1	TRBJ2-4	CSAEAGDTAKNIQYF	TGCAGTGCGGAAGCGGGAGATACTGCCAAAAACATTCAGTACTTC
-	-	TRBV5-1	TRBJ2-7	CASSPGVDGEQYF	TGCGCCAGCAGCCCCGGGGTCGACGGAGAGCAGTACTTC
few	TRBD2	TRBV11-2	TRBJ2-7	CASSLDPMTSGGLYEQYF	TGTGCCAGCAGCTTAGATCCAATGACTAGCGGAGGCCTCTACGAGCAGTACTTC
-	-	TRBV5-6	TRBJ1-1	CASSHRRGRAEAFF	TGTGCCAGCAGCCACAGGCGGGGTCGAGCTGAAGCTTTCTTT
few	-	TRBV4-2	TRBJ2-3	CASSQDPGRRGTDTQYF	TGTGCCAGCAGCCAAGACCCAGGGCGGAGGGGCACAGATACGCAGTATTTT
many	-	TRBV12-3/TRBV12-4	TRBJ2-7	CASRVDRPSSYEQYF	TGTGCCAGCAGGGTCGACAGGCCGAGCTCCTACGAGCAGTACTTC
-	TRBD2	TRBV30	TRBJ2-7	CAWGGRVFQYEQYF	TGTGCCTGGGGGGGGAGGGTATTCCAGTACGAGCAGTACTTC
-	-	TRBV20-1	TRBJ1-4	CSARDAGNRPLTTNEKLFF	TGCAGTGCTCGGGATGCCGGCAATAGACCACTGACAACTAATGAAAAACTGTTTTTT
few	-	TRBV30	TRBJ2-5	CAWSEGRRPSGAQYF	TGTGCCTGGAGTGAGGGCAGGCGACCATCAGGGGCCCAGTACTTC
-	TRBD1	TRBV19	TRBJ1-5	CASSAGIQGANQPQHF	TGTGCCAGTAGCGCCGGGATACAGGGGGCCAATCAGCCCCAGCATTTT
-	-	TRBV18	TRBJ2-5	CASSPSNLETQYF	TGTGCCAGCTCACCGTCGAACTTAGAGACCCAGTACTTC
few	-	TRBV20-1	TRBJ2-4	CSALGGAEAGNIQYF	TGCAGTGCCTTAGGGGGAGCGGAGGCGGGAAACATTCAGTACTTC
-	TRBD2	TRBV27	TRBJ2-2	CASSLRPVLRGSTNTGELFF	TGTGCCAGCAGTTTACGGCCCGTATTGCGCGGGAGCACGAACACCGGGGAGCTGTTTTTT
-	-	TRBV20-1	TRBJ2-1	CSARLPGLTYNEQFF	TGCAGTGCTAGACTCCCGGGGCTAACCTACAATGAGCAGTTCTTC
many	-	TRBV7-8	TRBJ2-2	CASSTTGTTNTGELFF	TGTGCCAGCAGCACAACCGGGACAACGAACACCGGGGAGCTGTTTTTT
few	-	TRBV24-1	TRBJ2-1	CATSGGRGTSLNEQFF	TGTGCCACCAGTGGGGGGAGGGGGACCTCTCTCAATGAGCAGTTCTTC
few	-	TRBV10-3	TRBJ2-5	CAISEALLDQETQYF	TGTGCCATCAGTGAGGCACTACTAGACCAAGAGACCCAGTACTTC
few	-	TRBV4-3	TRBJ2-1	CASSQASEQFF	TGCGCCAGCAGCCAAGCTAGTGAGCAGTTCTTC
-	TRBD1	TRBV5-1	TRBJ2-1	CASSFRDRGPKSSYNEQFF	TGCGCCAGCAGCTTCCGGGACAGGGGGCCGAAGAGCTCCTACAATGAGCAGTTCTTC
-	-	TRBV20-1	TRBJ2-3	CSANGGSTDTQYF	TGCAGTGCTAATGGGGGGAGCACAGATACGCAGTATTTT
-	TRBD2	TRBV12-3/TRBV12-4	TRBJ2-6	CASSFRRGGSGANVLTF	TGTGCCAGCAGTTTTCGGCGGGGGGGCAGTGGGGCCAACGTCCTGACTTTC
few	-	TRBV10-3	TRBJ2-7	CAISPGRYNEQYF	TGTGCCATCAGCCCCGGGCGTTACAACGAGCAGTACTTC
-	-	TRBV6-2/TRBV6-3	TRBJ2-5	CASSYRAGDQETQYF	TGTGCCAGCAGTTACCGAGCGGGTGACCAAGAGACCCAGTACTTC
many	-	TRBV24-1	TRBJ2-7	CATSDGTLEEQYF	TGTGCCACCAGTGATGGGACCCTTGAAGAGCAGTACTTC
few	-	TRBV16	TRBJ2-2	CASSQTRGNAGELFF	TGTGCCAGCAGCCAAACCAGGGGTAACGCCGGGGAGCTGTTTTTT
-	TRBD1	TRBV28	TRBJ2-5	CASSRGTGAQETQYF	TGTGCCAGCAGCCGAGGGACAGGGGCACAAGAGACCCAGTACTTC
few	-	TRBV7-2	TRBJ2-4	CASSSRGNIQYF	TGTGCCAGCAGCAGTCGGGGTAACATTCAGTACTTC
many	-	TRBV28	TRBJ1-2	CASGPAGSYGYTF	TGTGCCAGCGGTCCAGCCGGAAGCTATGGCTACACCTTC
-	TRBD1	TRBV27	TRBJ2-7	CASSFTRPGQGSYEQYF	TGTGCCAGCAGTTTCACCCGACCGGGACAGGGTAGCTACGAGCAGTACTTC
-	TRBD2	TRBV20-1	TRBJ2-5	CSATREGETQYF	TGCAGTGCTACGCGGGAGGGCGAGACCCAGTACTTC
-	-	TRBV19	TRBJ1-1	CASTQQDRPEAFF	TGTGCCAGTACCCAACAAGACAGACCTGAAGCTTTCTTT
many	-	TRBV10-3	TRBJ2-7	CAISRSALQYF	TGTGCCATCAGTAGGTCCGCTCTTCAGTACTTC
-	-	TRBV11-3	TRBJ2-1	CASSLDQGPYNEQFF	TGTGCCAGCAGCTTAGATCAGGGACCCTACAATGAGCAGTTCTTC
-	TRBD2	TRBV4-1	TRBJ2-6	CASNPGLAGPSGANVLTF	TGCGCCAGCAATCCGGGACTAGCGGGTCCCTCTGGGGCCAACGTCCTGACTTTC
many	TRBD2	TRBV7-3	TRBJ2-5	CASSSGLAGDQETQYF	TGTGCCAGCAGCTCCGGACTAGCGGGAGACCAAGAGACCCAGTACTTC